Listed below are T cell receptor beta chains from one sample, sequenced in a study of blood T cell repertoires in COVID-19. Sequencing used immunoSEQ multiplex PCR; TCRdb keeps in-frame clones, though not all of them. The data show under 65,000 clones, under 95% seen once. Sequenced: peripheral blood. These TCRs come from a man over 45 with acute or convalescent COVID-19. Each CDR3 is given with its conserved first and last residue. The D gene is left open where the match is weak. Size is omitted from some rows. Given values are once, few, many or a class for expanded clones.

>.|TRBV6-5|TRBJ2-2|.
CASSYYRGSTGELFF
TGTGCCAGCAGTTACTACCGAGGGTCCACCGGGGAGCTGTTTTTT
>.|TRBV3-1/TRBV3-2|TRBJ1-6|.
CASSQGQNNSPLHF
TGTGCCAGCAGCCAAGGACAGAATAATTCACCCCTCCACTTT
>.|TRBV5-4|TRBJ1-5|.
CASSLERGQPQHF
TGTGCCAGCAGCTTGGAACGGGGTCAGCCCCAGCATTTT
>.|TRBV5-5|TRBJ1-1|once
CASSLGGPGTEAFF
TGTGCCAGCAGCTTGGGAGGTCCAGGGACTGAAGCTTTCTTT
>.|TRBV19|TRBJ2-4|.
CASSISELKNIQYF
TGTGCCAGTAGTATCTCCGAGTTAAAAAACATTCAGTACTTC
>.|TRBV12-1|TRBJ1-1|.
CASRGAGYTEAFF
TGTGCCAGCAGAGGGGCGGGGTACACTGAAGCTTTCTTT
>.|TRBV11-2|TRBJ2-5|.
CASSSAPGRGEETQYF
TGTGCCAGCAGCTCTGCTCCGGGCCGCGGGGAAGAGACCCAGTACTTC
>.|TRBV5-1|TRBJ2-2|.
CASSSGLDRAGELFF
TGCGCCAGCAGCAGCGGGCTAGATAGGGCCGGGGAGCTGTTTTTT
>.|TRBV20-1|TRBJ1-4|.
CSAGTNEKLFF
TGCAGTGCCGGGACAAATGAAAAACTGTTTTTT
>.|TRBV3-1/TRBV3-2|TRBJ1-6|.
CASSQTGTGANSPLHF
TGTGCCAGCAGCCAAACCGGGACGGGAGCAAATTCACCCCTCCACTTT
>TRBD2|TRBV4-1|TRBJ2-7|.
CASSETSEYEQYF
TGCGCCAGCAGCGAGACTAGCGAATACGAGCAGTACTTC
>.|TRBV5-4|TRBJ2-1|.
CASSFPPTSSYNEQFF
TGTGCCAGCAGCTTCCCCCCAACCAGCTCCTACAATGAGCAGTTCTTC
>TRBD1|TRBV29-1|TRBJ2-7|once
CSVEVPQGAGSYEQYF
TGCAGCGTTGAAGTTCCCCAGGGGGCGGGCTCCTACGAGCAGTACTTC
>.|TRBV5-1|TRBJ1-4|.
CASSPDSQNEKLFF
TGCGCCAGCAGCCCGGACAGCCAGAATGAAAAACTGTTTTTT
>TRBD1|TRBV9|TRBJ1-2|.
CASSTSPGQGYGYTF
TGTGCCAGCAGCACGTCACCGGGACAGGGGTATGGCTACACCTTC
>.|TRBV9|TRBJ1-3|.
CASSRLDGSSGNTIYF
TGTGCCAGCAGCAGACTAGACGGGTCTTCTGGAAACACCATATATTTT
>TRBD1|TRBV5-4|TRBJ1-2|.
CASSAGGYGYTF
TGTGCCAGCAGCGCAGGGGGCTATGGCTACACCTTC
>.|TRBV11-2|TRBJ1-4|.
CASSLTGHGGRSNEKLFF
TGTGCCAGCAGCTTGACAGGTCACGGCGGGCGGAGTAATGAAAAACTGTTTTTT
>.|TRBV5-6|TRBJ1-2|.
CASSLGETGNTPANYGYTF
TGTGCCAGCAGCTTGGGGGAAACGGGGAACACCCCCGCTAACTATGGCTACACCTTC
>.|TRBV6-1|TRBJ1-3|.
CASSEFPGRSGNTIYF
TGTGCCAGCAGTGAATTCCCAGGGCGGTCTGGAAACACCATATATTTT